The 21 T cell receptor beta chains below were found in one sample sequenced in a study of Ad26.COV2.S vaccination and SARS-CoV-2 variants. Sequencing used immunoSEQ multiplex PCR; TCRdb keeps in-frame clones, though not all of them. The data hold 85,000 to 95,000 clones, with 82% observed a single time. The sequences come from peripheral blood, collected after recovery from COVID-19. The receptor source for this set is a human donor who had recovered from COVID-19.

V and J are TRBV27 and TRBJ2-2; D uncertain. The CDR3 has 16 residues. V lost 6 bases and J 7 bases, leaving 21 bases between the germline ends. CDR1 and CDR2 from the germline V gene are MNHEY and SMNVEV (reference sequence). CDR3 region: CASRAVANVPSGELFF. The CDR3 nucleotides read TGTGCCAGCAGGGCGGTGGCTAACGTACCGAGCGGGGAGCTGTTTTTT.

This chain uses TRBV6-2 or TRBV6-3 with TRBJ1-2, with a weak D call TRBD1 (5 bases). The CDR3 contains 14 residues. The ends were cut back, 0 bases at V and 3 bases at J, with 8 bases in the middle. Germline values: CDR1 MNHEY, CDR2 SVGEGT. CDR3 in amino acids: CASSYSGTDYGYTF. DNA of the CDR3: TGTGCCAGCAGTTACTCCGGGACCGACTATGGCTACACCTTC.

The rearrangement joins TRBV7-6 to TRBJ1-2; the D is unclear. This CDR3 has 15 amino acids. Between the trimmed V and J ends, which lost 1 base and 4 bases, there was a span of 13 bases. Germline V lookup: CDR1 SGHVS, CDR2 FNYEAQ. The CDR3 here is CASSLVSGRSYGYTF. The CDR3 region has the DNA TGTGCCAGCAGCTTAGTATCCGGACGGTCCTATGGCTACACCTTC.

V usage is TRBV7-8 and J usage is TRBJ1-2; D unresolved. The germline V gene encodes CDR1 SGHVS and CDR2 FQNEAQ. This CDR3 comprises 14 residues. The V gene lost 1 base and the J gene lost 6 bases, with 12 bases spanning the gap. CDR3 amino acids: CASSLVRQLHGYTF. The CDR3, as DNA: TGTGCCAGCAGCTTAGTGAGGCAGCTCCATGGCTACACCTTC.

The CDR3 bases are TGCGCCAGCACTTCTAGCGGGGGAGGGTCGGAGACCCAGTACTTC. Protein: CASTSSGGGSETQYF. The rearrangement links TRBV5-1 to TRBJ2-5; TRBD2 agrees at 10 bases. The CDR3 runs 15 residues. Trimming cost V 6 bases and J 5 bases; bases outside gene matches: 10. The germline gives CDR1 SGHRS, CDR2 YFSETQ.

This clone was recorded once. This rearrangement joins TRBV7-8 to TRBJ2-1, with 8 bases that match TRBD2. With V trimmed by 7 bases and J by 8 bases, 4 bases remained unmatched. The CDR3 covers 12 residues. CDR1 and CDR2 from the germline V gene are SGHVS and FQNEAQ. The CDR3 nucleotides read TGTGCCAGCATGGCGGGAGGCGATGAGCAGTTCTTC. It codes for CASMAGGDEQFF. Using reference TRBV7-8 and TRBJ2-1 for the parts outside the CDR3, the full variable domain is GAGVSQSPRYKVAKRGQDVALRCDPISGHVSLFWYQQALGQGPEFLTYFQNEAQLDKSGLPSDRFFAERPEGSVSTLKIQRTQQEDSAVYLCASMAGGDEQFFGPGTRLTVL.

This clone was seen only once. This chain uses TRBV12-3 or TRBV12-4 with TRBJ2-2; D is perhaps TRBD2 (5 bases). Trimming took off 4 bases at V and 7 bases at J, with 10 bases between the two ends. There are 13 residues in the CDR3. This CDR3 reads CASSSGFVGELFF. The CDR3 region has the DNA TGTGCCAGCAGTTCGGGGTTTGTCGGGGAGCTGTTTTTT.

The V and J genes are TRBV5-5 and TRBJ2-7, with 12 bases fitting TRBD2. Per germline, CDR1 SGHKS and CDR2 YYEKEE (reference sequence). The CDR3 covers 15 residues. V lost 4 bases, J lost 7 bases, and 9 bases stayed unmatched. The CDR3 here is CASSARLAGAQEQYF. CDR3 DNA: TGTGCCAGCAGCGCAAGACTAGCGGGAGCGCAGGAGCAGTACTTC.

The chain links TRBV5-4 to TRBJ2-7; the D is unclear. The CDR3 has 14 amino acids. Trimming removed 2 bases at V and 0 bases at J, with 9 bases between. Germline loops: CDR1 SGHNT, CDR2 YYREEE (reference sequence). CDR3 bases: TGTGCCAGCAGCTTTTCGTCTCTCTCCTACGAGCAGTACTTC. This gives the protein CASSFSSLSYEQYF. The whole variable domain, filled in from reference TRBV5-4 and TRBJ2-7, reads ETGVTQSPTHLIKTRGQQVTLRCSSQSGHNTVSWYQQALGQGPQFIFQYYREEENGRGNFPPRFSGLQFPNYSSELNVNALELDDSALYLCASSFSSLSYEQYFGPGTRLTVT.

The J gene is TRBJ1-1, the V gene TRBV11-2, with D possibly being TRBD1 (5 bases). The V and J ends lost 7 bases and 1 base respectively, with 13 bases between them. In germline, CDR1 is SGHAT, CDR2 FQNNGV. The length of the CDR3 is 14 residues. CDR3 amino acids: CASNIPGQNTEAFF. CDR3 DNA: TGTGCCAGCAACATACCGGGGCAGAACACTGAAGCTTTCTTT.

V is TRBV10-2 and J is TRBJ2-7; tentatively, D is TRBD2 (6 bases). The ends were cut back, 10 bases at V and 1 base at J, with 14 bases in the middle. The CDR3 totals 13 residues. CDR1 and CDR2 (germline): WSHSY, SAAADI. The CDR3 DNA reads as TGCGCCATCGCCCCGGCGGGATCCTACGAGCAGTACTTC. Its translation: CAIAPAGSYEQYF.

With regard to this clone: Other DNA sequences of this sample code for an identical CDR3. The CDR3 loop is CATSSNYGYTF. The CDR3 coding sequence is TGTGCCACTAGCTCCAATTATGGCTACACCTTC. The chain combines TRBV15 with TRBJ1-2; unclear D gene. Germline CDR1 and CDR2: LNHNV and YYDKDF (reference sequence). Trimming cost V 9 bases and J 5 bases, with 10 bases left between them. This CDR3 comprises 11 residues.

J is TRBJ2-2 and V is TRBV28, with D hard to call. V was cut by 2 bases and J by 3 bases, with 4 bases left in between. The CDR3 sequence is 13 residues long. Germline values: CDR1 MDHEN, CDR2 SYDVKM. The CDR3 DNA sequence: TGTGCCAGCAGTTTAGCCGACACCGGGGAGCTGTTTTTT. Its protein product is CASSLADTGELFF.

The CDR3 DNA follows: TGTGCCAGCAGCCGACAGAGCGGGAGGTTGGGAGAGACCCAGTACTTC. This encodes CASSRQSGRLGETQYF. The V and J genes are TRBV7-8 and TRBJ2-5; TRBD2 matches 9 bases. The trim removed 5 bases at V and 4 bases at J, leaving 11 bases unmatched. CDR1 and CDR2 (germline): SGHVS, FQNEAQ. The length of the CDR3 is 16 residues.

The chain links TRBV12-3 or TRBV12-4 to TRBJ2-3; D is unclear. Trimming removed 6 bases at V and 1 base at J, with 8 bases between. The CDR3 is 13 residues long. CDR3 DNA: TGTGCCAGCAGCTTGATTGGCACAGATACGCAGTATTTT. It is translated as CASSLIGTDTQYF.

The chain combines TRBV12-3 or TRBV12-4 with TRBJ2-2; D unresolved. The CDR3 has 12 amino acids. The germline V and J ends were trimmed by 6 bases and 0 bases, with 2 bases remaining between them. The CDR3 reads CASSPNTGELFF. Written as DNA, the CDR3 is TGTGCCAGCAGCCCGAACACCGGGGAGCTGTTTTTT.

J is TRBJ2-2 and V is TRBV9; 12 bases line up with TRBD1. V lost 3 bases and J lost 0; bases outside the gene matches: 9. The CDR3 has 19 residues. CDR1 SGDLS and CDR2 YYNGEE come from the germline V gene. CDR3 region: CASSAPGQGAHPNTGELFF. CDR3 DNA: TGTGCCAGCAGCGCCCCGGGACAGGGGGCCCATCCGAACACCGGGGAGCTGTTTTTT. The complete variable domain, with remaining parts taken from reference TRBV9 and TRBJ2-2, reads DSGVTQTPKHLITATGQRVTLRCSPRSGDLSVYWYQQSLDQGLQFLIQYYNGEERAKGNILERFSAQQFPDLHSELNLSSLELGDSALYFCASSAPGQGAHPNTGELFFGEGSRLTVL.

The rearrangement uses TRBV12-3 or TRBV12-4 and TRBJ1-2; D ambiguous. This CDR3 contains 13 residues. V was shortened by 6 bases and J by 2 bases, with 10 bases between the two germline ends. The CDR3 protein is CASSQDLNYGYTF. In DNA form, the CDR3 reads TGTGCCAGCAGCCAAGACCTCAACTATGGCTACACCTTC.

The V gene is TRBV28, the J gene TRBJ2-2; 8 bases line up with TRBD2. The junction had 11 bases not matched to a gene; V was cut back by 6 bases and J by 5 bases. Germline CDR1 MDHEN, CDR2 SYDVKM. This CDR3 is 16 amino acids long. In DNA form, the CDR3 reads TGTGCCAGCAGACGGGAGCGGGAGAGAAGAACCGGGGAGCTGTTTTTT. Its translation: CASRRERERRTGELFF.

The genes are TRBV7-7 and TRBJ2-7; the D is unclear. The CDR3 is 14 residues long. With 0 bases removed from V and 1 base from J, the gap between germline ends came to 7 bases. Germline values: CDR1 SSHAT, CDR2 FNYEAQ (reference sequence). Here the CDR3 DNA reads TGTGCCAGCAGCTTAGCGGACGGGTCCTACGAGCAGTACTTC. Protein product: CASSLADGSYEQYF.

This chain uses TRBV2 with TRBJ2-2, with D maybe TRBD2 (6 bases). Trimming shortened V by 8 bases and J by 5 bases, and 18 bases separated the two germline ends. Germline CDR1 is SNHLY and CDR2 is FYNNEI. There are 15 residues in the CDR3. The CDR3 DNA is TGTGCCAGCGTTTACGGGAGCGGAGGAACCGGGGAGCTGTTTTTT. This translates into CASVYGSGGTGELFF.